One T cell receptor (beta chain) is described in this entry. The antigen is not known. V gave up 3 bases and J gave up 1 base, with 26 bases separating them. The CDR3 consists of 20 residues. PCR was performed a second time for about 7 to 12 cycles using a sample-barcoded 5' primer and a J-beta primer mix. The template-switch adaptor, which had 12 random nucleotides, put a tag on each cDNA molecule. TCRdb reprocessed the 5' RACE reads via MiXCR and lists one record per CDR3 protein. Here the sample spans approximately 690,000 distinct CDR3 sequences, over 40% being singletons. This entry comes from a study of blood T cells in healthy people across ages. At the level of the study: Template-switching capture recovered about one barcoded beta molecule per two T cells. Notes on the study in general: Naive CD4+ cells and diversity were both higher in long-lived donors than in aged donors.

The receptor was isolated from a man older than 75 in good health. The sample comprised blood. The gene calls are TRBV12-3 or TRBV12-4 and TRBJ2-3; D not certain. The CDR3 sequence: CASSLGSVLLRAIGTDTQYF. In DNA, the CDR3 is TGTGCCAGCAGTTTGGGTTCAGTACTATTAAGAGCGATAGGCACAGATACGCAGTATTTT.